This T cell receptor (beta chain) was observed in a study of siplizumab effects on memory and regulatory T cells. For the study at large: With siplizumab at roughly 1 ug/mL or without drug, mixed lymphocyte reactions were set up in pairs. Notes on the study in general: Siplizumab cultures yielded proliferating Tregs whose suppressive function was not confirmed. Naive T cells were seen as more diverse than memory cells and as major alloresponse contributors. The drug siplizumab significantly decreased the alloreactive sequences that could be traced to unstimulated CD4+ memory cells.

This CDR3 has 14 residues. Trimming shortened V by 4 bases and J by 0 bases, and 9 bases separated the two germline ends. Germline V gene data show CDR1 as SGDLS and CDR2 as YYNGEE. Kept together in coculture, the mixed lymphocyte reaction cells spent less than 7 days at 37°C. This clone was picked up many times. Antigen: not known. Assay used: immunoSEQ multiplex PCR; TCRdb lists only in-frame clones, some missing. The sample gives 15,000 to 20,000 clones, around half of which show up once; 4% to 6% is in the top ten. This sequence joins TRBV9 and TRBJ2-3; D not resolved. The sequence came from a human donor in good health; the cells came from an allogeneic mixed lymphocyte reaction. Material: CFSE-low (dividing) CD4+ T cells sorted from an allogeneic mixed lymphocyte reaction. CDR3 sequence (DNA): TGTGCCAGCAGCCCACAGATTAGCACAGATACGCAGTATTTT. Amino acid sequence: CASSPQISTDTQYF.